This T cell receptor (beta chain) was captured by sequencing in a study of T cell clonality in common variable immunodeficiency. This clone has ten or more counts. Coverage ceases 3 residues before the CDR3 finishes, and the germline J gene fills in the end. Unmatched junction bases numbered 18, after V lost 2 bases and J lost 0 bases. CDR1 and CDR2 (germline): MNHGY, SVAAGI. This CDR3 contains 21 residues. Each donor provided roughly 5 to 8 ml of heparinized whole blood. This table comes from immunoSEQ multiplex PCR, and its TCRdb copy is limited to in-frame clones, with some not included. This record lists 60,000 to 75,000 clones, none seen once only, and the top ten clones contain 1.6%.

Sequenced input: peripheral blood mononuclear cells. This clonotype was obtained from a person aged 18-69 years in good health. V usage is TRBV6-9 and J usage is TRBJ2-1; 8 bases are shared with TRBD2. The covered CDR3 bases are TGTGCCAGCAGTTATAGGTTTGGAGCGGGAGTTTGGGCCAGCTCCTACAATGAG. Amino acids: CASSYRFGAGVWASSYNE. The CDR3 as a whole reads CASSYRFGAGVWASSYNEQFF.